The rows below give T cell receptor beta chains drawn from one sample of a study of long-term antiretroviral therapy in people with HIV. Sequencing used immunoSEQ multiplex PCR; TCRdb keeps in-frame clones, though not all of them. The sample contains fewer than 30,000 clones, 95% of which appear only once. Here the sequenced sample was unsorted PBMCs, taken 5.3 years after starting antiretroviral therapy. The receptors come from a man aged 30 to 39 with HIV. Both conserved end residues are part of each CDR3. D genes are given only for firm matches. Size tells how often a clone was seen (once, few, many) or the class of an expanded clone, and some rows leave it out.

TGCGCCAGCAGCCCTGGGGGGACAAGACACTACGAGCAGTACTTC	CASSPGGTRHYEQYF	-	-	TRBV4-3	TRBJ2-7	15
TGTGCCAGCAGCTGGGCCGGCGGTGGGGGGAACCAGTACTTC	CASSWAGGGGNQYF	-	-	TRBV7-9	TRBJ2-5	14
TGTGCCAGCCATACAGGGGGAAACACCATATATTTT	CASHTGGNTIYF	-	-	TRBV10-3	TRBJ1-3	12
TGTGCCAGCAGTGCTCGCCCGGGACAACCTGGAGAGACCCAGTACTTC	CASSARPGQPGETQYF	-	-	TRBV27	TRBJ2-5	16
TGTGCCAGCAGTGACTCCTTGCGGGCCACTGAAGCTTTCTTT	CASSDSLRATEAFF	-	-	TRBV2	TRBJ1-1	14
TGCGCCAGCAGCTGGGAGGGACAGCCAGGGTCCACTGAAGCTTTCTTT	CASSWEGQPGSTEAFF	once	TRBD1	TRBV5-1	TRBJ1-1	16
TGTGCCAGCAGTTTATCGCCCTTACGGCTCCGCAATCAGCCCCAGCATTTT	CASSLSPLRLRNQPQHF	-	-	TRBV28	TRBJ1-5	17
TGTGCCATCACGCGGGGACTAGCGGGGACCGATACGCAGTATTTT	CAITRGLAGTDTQYF	-	TRBD2	TRBV10-3	TRBJ2-3	15
TGTGCCAGCAGTTACCGGGGCCCATCTAACTATGGCTACACCTTC	CASSYRGPSNYGYTF	-	-	TRBV27	TRBJ1-2	15
TGTGCCAGCAGTTACCCCCGAGACGGAGCCTACGAGCAGTACTTC	CASSYPRDGAYEQYF	-	-	TRBV6-6	TRBJ2-7	15
TGTGCCAGCAGCCCTTGGGAGGATAACACAGATACGCAGTATTTT	CASSPWEDNTDTQYF	-	-	TRBV7-2	TRBJ2-3	15
TGTGCCACCAGCAGATATGGGGGTGAGACCCAGTACTTC	CATSRYGGETQYF	hyperexpanded	-	TRBV15	TRBJ2-5	13
TGCGCCAGCAGTGAAATGCGGGGGCACCGTACCTACGAGCAGTACTTC	CASSEMRGHRTYEQYF	-	-	TRBV10-1	TRBJ2-7	16
TGTGCCAGCAGTGAATCAGGCACAGGGGGCTCTAACTATGGCTACACCTTC	CASSESGTGGSNYGYTF	-	TRBD1	TRBV25-1	TRBJ1-2	17
TGTGCCAGCAGCCAAGATGGCCCACCTGCAACTAATGAAAAACTGTTTTTT	CASSQDGPPATNEKLFF	-	-	TRBV4-2	TRBJ1-4	17
TGCGCCAGCAGCCGCCTTCGCTCTGCCACTGAAGCTTTCTTT	CASSRLRSATEAFF	-	-	TRBV5-1	TRBJ1-1	14
TGTGCCAGCTCACCTGATAGGAATGAGCAGTTCTTC	CASSPDRNEQFF	-	-	TRBV18	TRBJ2-1	12
TGCGCCAGCAGCTTGGAGGGCGATACGCAGTATTTT	CASSLEGDTQYF	-	-	TRBV5-1	TRBJ2-3	12
TGCGCCAGCAGCTGGGCCGGCGGGTCTAACAATGAGCAGTTCTTC	CASSWAGGSNNEQFF	-	-	TRBV5-1	TRBJ2-1	15
TGTGCCAGTAGTATACGGGGTGAGGGGACCGGCTACACCTTC	CASSIRGEGTGYTF	-	-	TRBV19	TRBJ1-2	14
TGTGCCAGCAGTGCAAATACTAATGAAAAACTGTTTTTT	CASSANTNEKLFF	-	-	TRBV2	TRBJ1-4	13
TGCGCCAGCGGGACAGGGGGTCGCCACGACTCCTACGAGCAGTACTTC	CASGTGGRHDSYEQYF	-	TRBD1	TRBV5-1	TRBJ2-7	16
TGTGCCAGCAGCGTATACGATGCCACTGAAGCTTTCTTT	CASSVYDATEAFF	-	-	TRBV9	TRBJ1-1	13
TGCGCCAGCAGCTTGCTAGCGGGGGCATCCACAGATACGCAGTATTTT	CASSLLAGASTDTQYF	-	TRBD2	TRBV5-1	TRBJ2-3	16
TGTGCCAGCAGCTTTACGTCCCGACACACCTACGAGCAGTACTTC	CASSFTSRHTYEQYF	-	-	TRBV7-2	TRBJ2-7	15
TGTGCCAGCAGCTTAGCCCAGGGCTTCACTGAAGCTTTCTTT	CASSLAQGFTEAFF	-	-	TRBV11-1	TRBJ1-1	14
TGTGCCAGCAGCCGGATGACACTTAACTATGGCTACACCTTC	CASSRMTLNYGYTF	-	-	TRBV7-2	TRBJ1-2	14
TGCAGCGCGACAGGGGGCGCGAACACCGGGGAGCTGTTTTTT	CSATGGANTGELFF	-	TRBD1	TRBV29-1	TRBJ2-2	14
TGTGCCAGCAGCCCAAGTGGGGGGGCAGGAGATGGCTACACCTTC	CASSPSGGAGDGYTF	once	-	TRBV5-4	TRBJ1-2	15
TGTGCCAGCAGCTTAGTTACTGGAGGAGGATACACCGGGGAGCTGTTTTTT	CASSLVTGGGYTGELFF	-	-	TRBV7-6	TRBJ2-2	17
TGTGCCAGCAGTTACTATCAGGGCGGAGATACGCAGTATTTT	CASSYYQGGDTQYF	-	-	TRBV6-5	TRBJ2-3	14
TGTGCCACGAGGGCAGATACGCAGTATTTT	CATRADTQYF	-	-	TRBV11-2	TRBJ2-3	10